This T cell receptor beta chain came from a study of shared clonotypes between healthy human individuals. Authors' analysis steps: Filtering was not the same, since immunoSEQ gave junction-only sequences without quality scores. Clones were sequenced by immunoSEQ multiplex PCR, and TCRdb holds only the in-frame ones, with some missing. V and J calls and clone size are copied from that table; D and trimming were computed from the DNA. The sample lists 2 million to 2.5 million clones, about 92% occurring once. Between the trimmed V and J ends, which lost 1 base and 5 bases, there was a span of 11 bases. The CDR3 runs 15 residues. CDR1 is KGHSH, CDR2 LQKENI, per germline.

Input material: naive CD4+ T cells from PBMCs. Specified subset: CD45RA+ positively selected. This sequence originates from a man aged 18-30 years in good health. Some clones in this sample may be carry-over from other donors' samples. The chain recombines TRBV18 with TRBJ1-4; D remains unclear. CDR3 region: CASSPLRQVNEKLFF. DNA for the CDR3: TGTGCCAGCTCACCACTTCGCCAAGTAAATGAAAAACTGTTTTTT.